This T cell receptor (beta chain) was documented in a study of T cell responses to AZD1222 COVID-19 vaccine (dated by TCRdb to 2020 to 2022). In the study overall: AZD1222 recipients whose second dose came at about 4 weeks and those whose second dose came at about 12 weeks were combined into one group, since spike-specific TCR depth and breadth did not differ between the two schedules. Trial participants were enrolled into age subgroups of 18-55, 56-69 and 70-plus years, which contained roughly 140, 27 and 60 TCR-sequenced participants, respectively. A total of 233 trial participants underwent TCR sequencing, of whom around 210 had received two doses of AZD1222 and 26 had received two doses of the MenACWY control vaccine. Results the study describes overall, beyond this receptor: Vaccine-associated CD4 TCRs spanned the whole spike protein, with dominant responses in regions 160-218 and 743-854. The 56-69-year group was small, and its depth increase did not reach significance, likely because of low power. Conclusions about previously exposed vaccinees were limited because only six or seven AZD1222 recipients were SARS-CoV-2 seropositive at baseline. Because no day 14 peak-response samples were available, the repertoires could be characterized only after the peak T cell response. Participants were mostly white British and included more females than males, and it was suggested by the authors that clonal diversity may have been underestimated. Spike-specific TCR breadth and depth rose significantly after two AZD1222 doses compared with day 0 and with MenACWY recipients. Nearly half of unique spike-specific TCRs reportedly recognized epitopes outside regions mutated in the B.1.351 and B.1.1.7 variants.

Turning to this clone: No cognate antigen has been identified for it. Base qualities are missing; no much larger clone stands one base away.

The meaning of the sample's time point label: baseline before first vaccination. Vaccinee samples came from UK trials COV001 and COV002, including a single-blind randomized controlled phase 2/3 trial of AZD1222 (ChAdOx1 nCoV-19) in healthy adults. Trial participant PBMC samples were collected at day 0 and day 28 after the second dose for TCRbeta chain sequencing. The CDR3 regions of human TCRbeta chains were subjected to immunosequencing. The study's own analysis went as follows. Repertoire TCRs were matched against a reference library of SARS-CoV-2-specific TCRs generated with the MIRA antigen-specificity platform. Breadth was defined as the fraction of unique TCRs that were SARS-CoV-2-associated, and depth was defined as the fraction of total T cells that were SARS-CoV-2-associated. Using the MIRA data, each spike-specific TCR was mapped to the spike region that the TCR reacts to and placed in a CD4 or CD8 class. Log10-transformed breadth and depth values were compared by one-way ANOVA with Sidak's multiple comparisons tests. TCRdb took over this immuneACCESS table, retaining in-frame rearrangements with V and J assigned. Such tables are incomplete; in checked studies, under half of the missing clones stem from an unresolved V gene, and the remainder is unexplained. Clone size and the V and J calls come from that table; the DNA yielded D and trimming. This sample comprises some 130,000 clones, over 85% of them detected only once. The top ten hold roughly 2% of the sample.

In the germline V gene, CDR1 corresponds to MDHEN and CDR2 to SYDVKM. At the junction V is shortened by 5 bases and J by 7 bases, with 11 bases in between. Spanning cysteine to phenylalanine, the CDR3 consists of 12 amino acids. CDR3 DNA only is kept here, 36 bases in frame from base 1. Recombination joined TRBV28 with TRBJ1-2, with no reliable assignment of the D segment. The sequencing here drew on peripheral blood, taken on day 0 of AZD1222 vaccination. The sequence was obtained from an adult in good health. The DNA reads TGTGCCAGCAGTATCAGTGGTCGTGGCTACACCTTC. Its amino acids are CASSISGRGYTF.